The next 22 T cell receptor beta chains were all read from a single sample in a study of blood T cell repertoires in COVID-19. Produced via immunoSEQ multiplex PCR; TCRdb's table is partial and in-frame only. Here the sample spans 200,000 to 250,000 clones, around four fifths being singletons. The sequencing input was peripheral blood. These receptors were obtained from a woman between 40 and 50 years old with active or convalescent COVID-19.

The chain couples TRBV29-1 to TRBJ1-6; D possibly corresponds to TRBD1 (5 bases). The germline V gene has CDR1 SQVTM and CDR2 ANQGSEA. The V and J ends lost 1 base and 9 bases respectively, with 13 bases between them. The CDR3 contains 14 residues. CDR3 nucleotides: TGCAGCGTTGAAGCTGGGGGGGTGGGTTCACCCCTCCACTTT. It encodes CSVEAGGVGSPLHF. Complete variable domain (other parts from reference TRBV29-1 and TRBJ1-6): SAVISQKPSRDICQRGTSLTIQCQVDSQVTMMFWYRQQPGQSLTLIATANQGSEATYESGFVIDKFPISRPNLTFSTLTVSNMSPEDSSIYLCSVEAGGVGSPLHFGNGTRLTVT.

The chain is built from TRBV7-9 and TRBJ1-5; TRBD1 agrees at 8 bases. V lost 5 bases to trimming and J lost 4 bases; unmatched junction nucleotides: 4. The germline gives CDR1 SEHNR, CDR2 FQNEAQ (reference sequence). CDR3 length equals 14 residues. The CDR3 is CASSQGTGNQPQHF. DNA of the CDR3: TGTGCCAGCAGCCAGGGGACAGGAAATCAGCCCCAGCATTTT.

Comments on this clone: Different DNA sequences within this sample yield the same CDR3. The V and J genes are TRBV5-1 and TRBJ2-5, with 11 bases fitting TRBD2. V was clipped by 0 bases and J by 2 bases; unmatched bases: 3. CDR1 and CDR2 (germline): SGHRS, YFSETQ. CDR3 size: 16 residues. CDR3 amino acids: CASSLVPSGGQETQYF. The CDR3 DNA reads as TGCGCCAGCAGCTTGGTACCTAGCGGGGGGCAAGAGACCCAGTACTTC.

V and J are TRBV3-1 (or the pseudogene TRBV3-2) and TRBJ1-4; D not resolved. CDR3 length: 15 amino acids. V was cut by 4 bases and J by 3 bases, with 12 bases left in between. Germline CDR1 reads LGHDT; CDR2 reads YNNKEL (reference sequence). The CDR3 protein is CASSLPGRSNEKLFF. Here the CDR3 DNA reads TGTGCCAGCAGCCTACCGGGGAGGTCTAATGAAAAACTGTTTTTT.

The CDR3 sequence: CASSLKRVEGEKLFF. The CDR3 coding sequence is TGTGCCAGCAGCTTAAAGAGGGTTGAGGGTGAAAAACTGTTTTTT. V gene TRBV7-9 combines with J gene TRBJ1-4; no firm D call. The CDR3 has 15 residues. Trimming took 2 bases from V and 7 from J, leaving 14 bases between them. Germline V CDR1 and CDR2: SEHNR, FQNEAQ (reference sequence).

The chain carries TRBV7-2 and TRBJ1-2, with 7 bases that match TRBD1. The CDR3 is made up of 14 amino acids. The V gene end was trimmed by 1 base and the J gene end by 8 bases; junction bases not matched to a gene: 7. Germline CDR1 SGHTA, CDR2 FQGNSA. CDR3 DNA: TGTGCCAGCAGCTTAGGGTCCCGACAGGGAGGCTACACCTTC. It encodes CASSLGSRQGGYTF.

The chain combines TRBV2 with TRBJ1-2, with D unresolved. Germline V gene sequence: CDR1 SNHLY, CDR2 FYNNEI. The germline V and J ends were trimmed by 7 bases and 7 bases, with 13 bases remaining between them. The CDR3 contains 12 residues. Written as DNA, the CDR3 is TGTGCCAGCATAGTGGTCCCCTTTGGCTACACCTTC. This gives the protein CASIVVPFGYTF.

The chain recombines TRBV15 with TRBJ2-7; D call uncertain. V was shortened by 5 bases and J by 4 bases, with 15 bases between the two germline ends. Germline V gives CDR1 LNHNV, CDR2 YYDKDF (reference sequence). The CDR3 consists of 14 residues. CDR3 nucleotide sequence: TGTGCCACCAGCTCCCAACCGGGTCTTTACGAGCAGTACTTC. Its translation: CATSSQPGLYEQYF.

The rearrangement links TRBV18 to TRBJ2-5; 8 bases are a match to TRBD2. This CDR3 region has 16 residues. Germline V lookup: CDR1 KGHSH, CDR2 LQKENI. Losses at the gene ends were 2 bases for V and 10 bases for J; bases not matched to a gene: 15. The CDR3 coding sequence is TGTGCCAGCTCACCAAAAGGCTTAGCGGGACCGTCGAACCAGTACTTC. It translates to CASSPKGLAGPSNQYF.

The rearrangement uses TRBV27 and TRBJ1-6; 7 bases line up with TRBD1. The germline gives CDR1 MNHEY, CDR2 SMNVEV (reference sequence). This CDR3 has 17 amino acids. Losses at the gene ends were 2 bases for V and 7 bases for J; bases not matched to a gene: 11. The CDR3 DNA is TGTGCCAGCAGTTTACCCATCCAGACAGGGAGGAATTCACCCCTCCACTTT. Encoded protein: CASSLPIQTGRNSPLHF.

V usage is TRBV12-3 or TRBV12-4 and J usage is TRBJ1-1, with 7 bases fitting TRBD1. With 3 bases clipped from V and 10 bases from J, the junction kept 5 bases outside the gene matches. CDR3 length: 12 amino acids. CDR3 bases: TGTGCCAGCAGTTTTGACAGGGATACAGCTTTCTTT. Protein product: CASSFDRDTAFF.

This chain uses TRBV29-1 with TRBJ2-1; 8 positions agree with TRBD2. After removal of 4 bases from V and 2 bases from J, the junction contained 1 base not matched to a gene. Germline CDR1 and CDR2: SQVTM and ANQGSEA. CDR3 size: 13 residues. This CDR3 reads CSVARGAYNEQFF. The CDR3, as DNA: TGCAGCGTTGCGCGGGGGGCCTACAATGAGCAGTTCTTC.

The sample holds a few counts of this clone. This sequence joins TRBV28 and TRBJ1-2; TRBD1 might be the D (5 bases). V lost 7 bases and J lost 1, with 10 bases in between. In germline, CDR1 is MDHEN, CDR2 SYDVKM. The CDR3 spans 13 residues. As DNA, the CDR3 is TGTGCCAGCAACAGGCAGAATAACTATGGCTACACCTTC. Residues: CASNRQNNYGYTF.

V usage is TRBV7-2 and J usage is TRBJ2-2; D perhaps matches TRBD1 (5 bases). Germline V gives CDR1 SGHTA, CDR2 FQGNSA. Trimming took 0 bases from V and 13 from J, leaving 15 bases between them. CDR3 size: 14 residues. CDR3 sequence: CASSLAQQGWVLFF. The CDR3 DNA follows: TGTGCCAGCAGCTTAGCGCAGCAGGGCTGGGTGCTGTTTTTT.

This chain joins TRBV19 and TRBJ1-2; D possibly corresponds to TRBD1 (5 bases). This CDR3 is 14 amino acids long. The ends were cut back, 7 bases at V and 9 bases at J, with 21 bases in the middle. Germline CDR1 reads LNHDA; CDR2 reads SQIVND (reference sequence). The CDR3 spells CASTLRRGDSRYTF. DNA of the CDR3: TGTGCCAGTACCCTAAGGAGGGGAGACTCTCGCTACACCTTC.

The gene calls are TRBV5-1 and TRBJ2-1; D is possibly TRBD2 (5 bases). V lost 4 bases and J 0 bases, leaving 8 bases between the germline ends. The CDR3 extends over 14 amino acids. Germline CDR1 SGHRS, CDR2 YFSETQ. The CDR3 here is CASSPGSSYNEQFF. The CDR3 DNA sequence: TGCGCCAGCAGCCCGGGGAGCTCCTACAATGAGCAGTTCTTC.

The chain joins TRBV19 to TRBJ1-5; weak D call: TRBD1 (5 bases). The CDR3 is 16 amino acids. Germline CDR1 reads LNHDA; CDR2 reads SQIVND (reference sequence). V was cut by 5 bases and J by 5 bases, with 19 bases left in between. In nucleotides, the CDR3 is TGTGCCAGTAGTCCGGAGGGACTTCGGGCCCATCAGCCCCAGCATTTT. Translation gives CASSPEGLRAHQPQHF.

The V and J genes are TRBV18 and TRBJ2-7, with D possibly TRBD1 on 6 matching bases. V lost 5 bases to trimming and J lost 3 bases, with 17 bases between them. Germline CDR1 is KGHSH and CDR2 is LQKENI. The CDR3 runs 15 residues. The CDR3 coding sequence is TGTGCCAGCTCAGACCAACCGCCAGGGGTCTACGAGCAGTACTTC. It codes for CASSDQPPGVYEQYF.

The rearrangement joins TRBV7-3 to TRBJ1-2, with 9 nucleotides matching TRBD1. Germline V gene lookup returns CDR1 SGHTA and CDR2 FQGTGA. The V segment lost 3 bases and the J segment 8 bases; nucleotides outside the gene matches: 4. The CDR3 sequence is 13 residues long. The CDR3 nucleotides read TGTGCCAGCAGCTTGTACAGGGGGCTCGGCTACACCTTC. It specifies CASSLYRGLGYTF.

DNA for the CDR3: TGTGCCAGTAGTCCTCGGGGACAGTATAATTCACCCCTCCACTTT. Its translation is CASSPRGQYNSPLHF. The chain carries TRBV19 and TRBJ1-6; 7 nucleotides agree with TRBD1. There are 15 residues in the CDR3. Germline V gene lookup returns CDR1 LNHDA and CDR2 SQIVND (reference sequence). The J segment lost 4 bases and the V segment lost 5 bases, leaving 5 bases of the junction unmatched.

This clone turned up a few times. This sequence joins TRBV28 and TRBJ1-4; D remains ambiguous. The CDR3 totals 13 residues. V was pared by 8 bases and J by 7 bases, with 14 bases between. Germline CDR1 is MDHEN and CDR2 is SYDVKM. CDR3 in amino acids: CASHPGRGEKLFF. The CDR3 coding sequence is TGTGCCAGCCATCCAGGACGGGGTGAAAAACTGTTTTTT.

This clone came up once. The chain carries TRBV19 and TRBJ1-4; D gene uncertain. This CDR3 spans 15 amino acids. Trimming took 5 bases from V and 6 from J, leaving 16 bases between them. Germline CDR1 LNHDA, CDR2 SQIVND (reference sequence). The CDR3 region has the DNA TGTGCCAGTAGTGATATTGGGCCAGGTTATGAAAAACTGTTTTTT. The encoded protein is CASSDIGPGYEKLFF.